These 27 T cell receptor beta chains originate from one sample sequenced in a study of Graves' ophthalmopathy and Graves' hyperthyroidism. The authors amplified TCR beta CDR3 regions, and they did so from RNA transcripts for repertoire sequencing. Second-round multiplex PCR followed a first-round RT-PCR using HTBI primers. In TCRdb, the multiplex PCR reads were re-called with MiXCR into one record per CDR3 protein. Here the sample spans around 1,000,000 distinct CDR3 sequences, roughly 35% being singletons. The source material was peripheral blood or thyroid tissue (not recorded which). Receptor source: an adult man with Graves' hyperthyroidism.

This clonotype was counted at least ten times. The chain has TRBV6-6 and TRBJ2-6; a weak D match, TRBD1 (6 bases). The CDR3 consists of 15 residues. Per the germline V gene, CDR1 is MNHNY and CDR2 is SVGAGI (reference sequence). Trimming removed 5 bases at V and 1 base at J, with 9 bases between. DNA for the CDR3: TGTGCCAGCAGTGAAACAGGGTCTGGGGCCAACGTCCTGACTTTC. It yields the protein CASSETGSGANVLTF.

The sample holds a few counts of this clonotype. This rearrangement joins TRBV5-1 to TRBJ2-7; 10 bases are a match to TRBD1. From germline, CDR1 is SGHRS and CDR2 YFSETQ. This CDR3 is 18 amino acids long. V was pared by 3 bases and J by 3 bases, with 15 bases of the junction left unmatched. This chain's CDR3 is CASSSSEGTGVFFYEQYF. In DNA, the CDR3 is TGCGCCAGCAGCTCGAGTGAGGGGACAGGGGTGTTTTTCTACGAGCAGTACTTC.

The sample holds many counts of this clonotype. The chain uses TRBV6-5 and TRBJ1-5; D may be TRBD1 (6 bases). The CDR3 totals 14 residues. Trimming removed 5 bases from V and 11 bases from J, with 19 bases in between. From germline, CDR1 is MNHEY and CDR2 SVGAGI. The CDR3 here is CASSELQGFWAQHF. CDR3 nucleotides: TGTGCCAGCAGTGAGTTGCAGGGGTTTTGGGCCCAGCATTTT.

This clonotype was seen ten or more times. V is TRBV7-9 and J is TRBJ1-4; TRBD1 might be the D (5 bases). There are 15 residues in the CDR3. Trimming cost V 4 bases and J 5 bases, with 14 bases left between them. Germline V gene lookup returns CDR1 SEHNR and CDR2 FQNEAQ (reference sequence). The CDR3: CASSSPTEGNEKLFF. For the CDR3, the DNA is TGTGCCAGCAGCTCCCCAACGGAGGGGAATGAAAAACTGTTTTTT.

This rearrangement joins TRBV20-1 to TRBJ2-7; D call uncertain. Germline-derived CDR1 and CDR2 are DFQATT and SNEGSKA (reference sequence). This CDR3 has 13 residues. The V end lost 2 bases, the J end lost 0 bases, and 8 bases lay between the germline ends. For the CDR3, the DNA is TGCAGTGCTAGATACACGAACTCCTACGAGCAGTACTTC. Translation: CSARYTNSYEQYF.

This clonotype was detected once. The V gene is TRBV29-1, the J gene TRBJ1-1, with TRBD1 matching over 8 bases. Germline CDR1 reads SQVTM; CDR2 reads ANQGSEA. The J segment lost 7 bases and the V segment lost 6 bases, leaving 7 bases of the junction unmatched. The CDR3 contains 12 residues. The DNA of the CDR3 is TGCAGCGTCGTGGACAGGGAGGTTGAAGCTTTCTTT. Translated: CSVVDREVEAFF.

The V call is TRBV10-3, the J call TRBJ2-5; 11 nucleotides agree with TRBD2. Germline V gene sequence: CDR1 ENHRY, CDR2 SYGVKD. The CDR3 covers 15 residues. The V and J ends lost 3 bases and 10 bases, in that order; junction bases with no gene match: 10. This CDR3 reads CAISDHTSGSGDQYF. CDR3 sequence (DNA): TGTGCCATCAGTGACCATACTAGCGGGAGTGGGGACCAGTACTTC.

CDR3 in DNA: TGTGCCAGCAGTTTCGACAGCCACTCTGGAAACACCATATATTTT. Amino acid sequence: CASSFDSHSGNTIYF. The chain is built from TRBV12-3 or TRBV12-4 and TRBJ1-3; possible D gene TRBD1, 5 bases. The CDR3 loop spans 15 amino acids. Trimming stripped 3 bases from V and 0 bases from J, with 9 bases between.

This clonotype was observed a handful of times. The chain recombines TRBV7-9 with TRBJ2-7; D is perhaps TRBD1 (7 bases). The ends were cut back, 7 bases at V and 7 bases at J, with 14 bases in the middle. In germline, CDR1 is SEHNR, CDR2 FQNEAQ (reference sequence). The CDR3 extends over 12 amino acids. CDR3 loop: CASMEGAGEQYF. As DNA, the CDR3 is TGTGCCAGCATGGAGGGGGCCGGAGAGCAGTACTTC.

The sample holds a few counts of this clonotype. A read error is possible here, since a much larger clone lies one base away. The chain employs TRBV29-1 and TRBJ1-5; perhaps TRBD1 as D (5 bases). The CDR3 runs to 14 residues. The V gene's germline CDR1 is SQVTM and CDR2 ANQGSEA. The CDR3, as DNA: TGCAGTGCCATGACCGGGGCTAGCAATCAGTCCCAGCATTTT. As protein: CSAMTGASNQSQHF. The variable domain in full, completed from reference TRBV29-1 and TRBJ1-5, reads SAVISQKPSRDICQRGTSLTIQCQVDSQVTMMFWYRQQPGQSLTLIATANQGSEATYESGFVIDKFPISRPNLTFSTLTVSNMSPEDSSIYLCSAMTGASNQSQHFGDGTRLSIL.

This clonotype was detected ten times or more. J is TRBJ1-1 and V is TRBV10-3; D is perhaps TRBD1 (6 bases). The V gene lost 10 bases and the J gene lost 8 bases, with 29 bases spanning the gap. Germline V gene data show CDR1 as ENHRY and CDR2 as SYGVKD. This CDR3 is 16 amino acids long. In DNA, the CDR3 is TGTGCCACCAAAGGAGCCGACGGGGAGGGGGGTCGGGAAGCTTTCTTT. Residues: CATKGADGEGGREAFF.

Note on this clonotype: Relative to the germline gene, one junction end is altered; a read error may explain this. This chain uses TRBV2 with TRBJ1-1, with unresolved D. Germline V lookup: CDR1 SNHLY, CDR2 FYNNEI. The CDR3 totals 15 residues. This CDR3 is CTSTLGDSRNTEAFF. CDR3 nucleotide sequence: TGTACCAGCACCCTGGGCGACTCTCGGAACACTGAAGCTTTCTTT.

This clonotype occurred many times. V and J are TRBV7-2 and TRBJ1-5; 7 bases agree with TRBD1. Germline V CDR1 and CDR2: SGHTA, FQGNSA. CDR3 length: 15 residues. V lost 5 bases and J lost 0; bases outside the gene matches: 4. Here the CDR3 reads CASSLGQNSNQPQHF. The CDR3 nucleotides are TGTGCCAGCAGCCTGGGACAGAATAGCAATCAGCCCCAGCATTTT.

Many counts were recorded for this clonotype. The chain joins TRBV7-2 to TRBJ2-7, with TRBD1 identical over 7 bases. The ends lost 5 bases at V and 5 bases at J; junction bases unmatched: 9. CDR3 length: 14 amino acids. The V gene's germline CDR1 is SGHTA and CDR2 FQGNSA. The CDR3 region has the DNA TGTGCCAGCAGCCCAGGGGACAGAGGCCACGAGCAGTACTTC. It specifies CASSPGDRGHEQYF. Combining the CDR3 with reference TRBV7-2 and TRBJ2-7 gives the whole variable domain GAGVSQSPSNKVTEKGKDVELRCDPISGHTALYWYRQSLGQGLEFLIYFQGNSAPDKSGLPSDRFSAERTGGSVSTLTIQRTQQEDSAVYLCASSPGDRGHEQYFGPGTRLTVT.

The chain combines TRBV28 with TRBJ1-1; D may be TRBD1 (5 bases). This CDR3 contains 16 residues. Germline V gene lookup returns CDR1 MDHEN and CDR2 SYDVKM. V lost 6 bases, J lost 0 bases, and 17 bases lay in between. Here the CDR3 DNA reads TGTGCCAGCAGGACGGACGGACAAAGAATGAACACTGAAGCTTTCTTT. Translated: CASRTDGQRMNTEAFF.

This chain joins TRBV10-3 and TRBJ1-6; D call uncertain. Germline V gene data show CDR1 as ENHRY and CDR2 as SYGVKD. V lost 5 bases and J 7 bases, leaving 15 bases between the germline ends. The CDR3 has 15 residues. The CDR3: CAISPEGNLNSPLHF. In nucleotides, the CDR3 is TGTGCCATCAGTCCAGAGGGCAACTTAAATTCACCCCTCCACTTT.

This clonotype showed up just a few times. This CDR3 reads CASSYSSQGVRGYTF. Written as DNA, the CDR3 is TGTGCCAGCAGTTACTCGAGCCAGGGAGTGAGGGGCTACACCTTC. V gene TRBV6-6 combines with J gene TRBJ1-2; D possibly corresponds to TRBD1 (5 bases). CDR1 is MNHNY, CDR2 SVGAGI, per germline (reference sequence). The germline V and J ends were trimmed by 0 bases and 8 bases, with 16 bases remaining between them. The CDR3 runs 15 residues.

The table lists this clonotype with a few counts. The chain couples TRBV6-5 to TRBJ1-6; no reliable D call. The CDR3 length is 13 residues. Trimming left V 10 bases short and J 9 bases short, with 16 bases between. The V gene's germline CDR1 is MNHEY and CDR2 SVGAGI. DNA of the CDR3: TGTGCCATAGCGCGGGAGGCGAGTTCACCCCTCCACTTT. This codes for CAIAREASSPLHF.

On this clonotype itself: A much larger clone is a single base away; this may be a read error. V usage is TRBV6-5 and J usage is TRBJ1-1, with D possibly matching TRBD1 (5 bases). Germline assignment: CDR1 MNHEY and CDR2 SVGAGI. The CDR3 is made up of 12 amino acids. Trimming shortened V by 8 bases and J by 3 bases, and 10 bases separated the two germline ends. CDR3 sequence reads: CASGDRYTEAFF. CDR3 nucleotide sequence: TGTGCCAGCGGGGACCGCTACACTGAAGCTTTCTTT.

The V and J genes are TRBV25-1 and TRBJ2-5; perhaps TRBD2 as D (6 bases). Trimming cost V 6 bases and J 4 bases, with 21 bases left between them. Per germline, CDR1 MGHDK and CDR2 SYGVNS. The length of the CDR3 is 16 residues. CDR3 amino acids: CASSQGSPGERETQYF. CDR3 coding DNA: TGTGCCAGCAGCCAAGGGTCGCCGGGAGAGAGAGAGACCCAGTACTTC.

The rearrangement links TRBV24-1 to TRBJ2-1; possibly TRBD1 for D (6 bases). CDR1 and CDR2 from the germline V gene are KGHDR and SFDVKD. The V gene lost 5 bases and the J gene lost 3 bases, with 16 bases spanning the gap. This CDR3 has 16 residues. In nucleotides, the CDR3 is TGTGCCACCAGTGCCCCCACAGGGAACGGCTACAATGAGCAGTTCTTC. It encodes CATSAPTGNGYNEQFF.

This clonotype was observed a single time. No conserved phenylalanine or tryptophan ends this CDR3, so it is likely a read error. Because the CDR3's place on the DNA is in doubt, the DNA is left out and the CDR3 is given as listed by TCRdb. The chain combines TRBV5-1 with TRBJ2-7; TRBD1, the table's D call, was not compared with the DNA. The CDR3 length equals 10 residues, ends included. Germline assignment: CDR1 SGHRS and CDR2 YFSETQ. CDR3 loop: CASSSGGSGG.

In regard to this clonotype: At one boundary the junction diverges from the germline segment, which might be a read error. The rearrangement uses TRBV10-1 and TRBJ2-2; D is undetermined. Per germline, CDR1 WNHNN and CDR2 SYGVQD (reference sequence). The CDR3 runs to 13 residues. The CDR3 here is CASSEAVTGELFF. The CDR3 DNA reads TGTGCCAGCAGTGAGGCAGTCACCGGGGAGCTGTTTTTT.

The genes are TRBV27 and TRBJ2-7; D is perhaps TRBD2 (5 bases). V was pared by 0 bases and J by 4 bases, with 13 bases between. The germline V gene encodes CDR1 MNHEY and CDR2 SMNVEV (reference sequence). The CDR3 has 15 amino acids. DNA of the CDR3: TGTGCCAGCAGTTTATCAACGGGGTCCCCTTACGAGCAGTACTTC. It is translated as CASSLSTGSPYEQYF.

This clonotype appeared a few times. V usage is TRBV6-5 and J usage is TRBJ2-2; D is uncertain. Trimming stripped 0 bases from V and 7 bases from J, with 6 bases between. This CDR3 region has 13 residues. Germline V lookup: CDR1 MNHEY, CDR2 SVGAGI. The CDR3 here is CASSYSVVGELFF. In nucleotides, the CDR3 is TGTGCCAGCAGTTACTCTGTGGTCGGGGAGCTGTTTTTT.

The rearrangement links TRBV10-3 to TRBJ2-2, with 10 bases that match TRBD2. V lost 3 bases, J lost 7 bases, and 8 bases stayed unmatched. The CDR3 runs to 16 residues. Per germline, CDR1 ENHRY and CDR2 SYGVKD. CDR3 region: CAISEPSGRVIGELFF. Written as DNA, the CDR3 is TGTGCCATCAGTGAACCCAGCGGGAGGGTTATCGGGGAGCTGTTTTTT.

The chain recombines TRBV29-1 with TRBJ2-6, with TRBD1 identical over 9 bases. J gave up 4 bases and V 1 base, and 8 bases lay outside the gene matches. This CDR3 has 17 residues. Germline CDR1 is SQVTM and CDR2 is ANQGSEA. CDR3 sequence reads: CSVEGGQGWRGANVLTF. CDR3 coding DNA: TGCAGCGTTGAAGGGGGACAGGGTTGGAGAGGGGCCAACGTCCTGACTTTC.